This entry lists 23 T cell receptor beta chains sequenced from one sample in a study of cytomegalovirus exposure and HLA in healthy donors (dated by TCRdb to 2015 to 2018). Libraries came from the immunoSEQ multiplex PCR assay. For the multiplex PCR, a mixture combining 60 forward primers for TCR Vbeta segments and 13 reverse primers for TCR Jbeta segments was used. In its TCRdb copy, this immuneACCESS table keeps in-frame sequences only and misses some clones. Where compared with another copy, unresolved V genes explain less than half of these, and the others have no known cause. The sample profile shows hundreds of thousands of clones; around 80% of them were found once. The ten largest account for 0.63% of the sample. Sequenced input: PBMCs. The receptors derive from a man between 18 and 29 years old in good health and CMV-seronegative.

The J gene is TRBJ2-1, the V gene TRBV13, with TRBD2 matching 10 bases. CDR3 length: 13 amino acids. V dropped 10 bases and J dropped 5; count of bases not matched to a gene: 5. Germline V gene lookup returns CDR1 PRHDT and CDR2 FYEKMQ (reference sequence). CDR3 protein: CATKGLANNEQFF. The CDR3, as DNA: TGTGCCACCAAGGGACTAGCGAACAATGAGCAGTTCTTC.

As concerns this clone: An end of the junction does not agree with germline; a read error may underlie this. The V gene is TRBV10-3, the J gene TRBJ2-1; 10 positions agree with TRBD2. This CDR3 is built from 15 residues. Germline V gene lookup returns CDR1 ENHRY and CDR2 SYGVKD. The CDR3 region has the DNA TGTGCCATCCGTGACCCACTAGCGGGAAACAATGAGCAGTTCTTC. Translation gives CAIRDPLAGNNEQFF.

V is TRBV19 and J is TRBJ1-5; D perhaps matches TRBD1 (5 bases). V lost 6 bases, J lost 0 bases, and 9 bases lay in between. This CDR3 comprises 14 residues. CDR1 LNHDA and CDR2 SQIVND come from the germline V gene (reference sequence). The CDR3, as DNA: TGTGCCAGTAGACAAACAGGTAGCAATCAGCCCCAGCATTTT. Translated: CASRQTGSNQPQHF. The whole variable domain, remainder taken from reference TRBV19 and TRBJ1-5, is DGGITQSPKYLFRKEGQNVTLSCEQNLNHDAMYWYRQDPGQGLRLIYYSQIVNDFQKGDIAEGYSVSREKKESFPLTVTSAQKNPTAFYLCASRQTGSNQPQHFGDGTRLSIL.

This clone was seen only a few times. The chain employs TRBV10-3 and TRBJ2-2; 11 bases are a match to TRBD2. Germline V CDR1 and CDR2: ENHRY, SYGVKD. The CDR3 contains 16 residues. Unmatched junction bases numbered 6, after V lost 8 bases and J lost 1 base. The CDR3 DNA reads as TGTGCCATCGCCACCGGGACTAGCGGGAACACCGGGGAGCTGTTTTTT. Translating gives CAIATGTSGNTGELFF.

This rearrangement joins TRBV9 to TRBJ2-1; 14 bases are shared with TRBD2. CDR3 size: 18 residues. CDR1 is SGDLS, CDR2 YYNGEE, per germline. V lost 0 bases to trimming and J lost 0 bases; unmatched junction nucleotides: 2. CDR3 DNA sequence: TGTGCCAGCAGCGTAGGACTAGCGGGAGGGAGCTCCTACAATGAGCAGTTCTTC. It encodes CASSVGLAGGSSYNEQFF.

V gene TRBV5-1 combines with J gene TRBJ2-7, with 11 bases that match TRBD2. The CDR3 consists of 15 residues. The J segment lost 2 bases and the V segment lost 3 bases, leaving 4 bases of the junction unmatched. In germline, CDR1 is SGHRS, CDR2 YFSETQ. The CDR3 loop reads CASSSGLAVAYEQYF. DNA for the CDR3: TGCGCCAGCAGCTCGGGACTAGCGGTCGCCTACGAGCAGTACTTC.

CDR3 region: CASSFVAGGPHEQYF. For the CDR3, the DNA is TGTGCCAGCAGCTTTGTAGCGGGAGGGCCCCACGAGCAGTACTTC. The chain employs TRBV7-2 and TRBJ2-5; TRBD2 matches at 11 bases. The end of the DNA is better explained by TRBJ2-7, so the J call may be wrong. CDR1 is SGHTA, CDR2 FQGNSA, per germline. The CDR3 is 15 amino acids.

DNA of the CDR3: TGTGCCAGCAGTGATGCGGGGGTCAGGGGCAATCAGCCCCAGCATTTT. Translated: CASSDAGVRGNQPQHF. The chain employs TRBV2 and TRBJ1-5, with a tentative D call TRBD1 (5 bases). Germline CDR1 SNHLY, CDR2 FYNNEI. The ends were cut back, 3 bases at V and 2 bases at J, with 14 bases in the middle. The CDR3 runs 16 residues.

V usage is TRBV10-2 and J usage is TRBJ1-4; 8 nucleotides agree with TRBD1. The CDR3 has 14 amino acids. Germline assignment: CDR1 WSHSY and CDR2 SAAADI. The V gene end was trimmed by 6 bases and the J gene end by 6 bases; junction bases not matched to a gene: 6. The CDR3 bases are TGCGCCAGCAGCGCACAGGGGGTTCATGAAAAACTGTTTTTT. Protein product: CASSAQGVHEKLFF.

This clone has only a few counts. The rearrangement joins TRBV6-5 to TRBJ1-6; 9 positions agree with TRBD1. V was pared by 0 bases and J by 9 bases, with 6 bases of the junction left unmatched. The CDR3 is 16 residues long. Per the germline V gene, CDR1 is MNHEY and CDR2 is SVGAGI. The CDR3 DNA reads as TGTGCCAGCAGTTACTCCGGGACAGGGTCCCTTTCACCCCTCCACTTT. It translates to CASSYSGTGSLSPLHF.

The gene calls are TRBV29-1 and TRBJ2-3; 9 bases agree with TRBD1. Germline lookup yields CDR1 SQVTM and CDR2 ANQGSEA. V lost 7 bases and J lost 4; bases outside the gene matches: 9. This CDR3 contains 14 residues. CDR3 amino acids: CSGGGQGTPDTQYF. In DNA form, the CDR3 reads TGCAGCGGGGGGGGACAGGGAACCCCAGATACGCAGTATTTT.

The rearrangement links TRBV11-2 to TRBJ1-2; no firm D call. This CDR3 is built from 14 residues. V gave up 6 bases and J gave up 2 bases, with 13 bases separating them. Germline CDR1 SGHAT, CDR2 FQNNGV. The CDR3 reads CASSPGIGNYGYTF. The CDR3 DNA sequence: TGTGCCAGCAGTCCGGGAATTGGGAACTATGGCTACACCTTC. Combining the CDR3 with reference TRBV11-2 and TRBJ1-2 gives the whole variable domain EAGVAQSPRYKIIEKRQSVAFWCNPISGHATLYWYQQILGQGPKLLIQFQNNGVVDDSQLPKDRFSAERLKGVDSTLKIQPAKLEDSAVYLCASSPGIGNYGYTFGSGTRLTVV.

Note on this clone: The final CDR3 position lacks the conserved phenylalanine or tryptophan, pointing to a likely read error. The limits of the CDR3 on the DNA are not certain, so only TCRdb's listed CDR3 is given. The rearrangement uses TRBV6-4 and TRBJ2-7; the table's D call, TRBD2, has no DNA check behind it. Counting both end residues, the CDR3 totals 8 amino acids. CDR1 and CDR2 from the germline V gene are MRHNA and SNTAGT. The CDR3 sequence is CANMGLSY.

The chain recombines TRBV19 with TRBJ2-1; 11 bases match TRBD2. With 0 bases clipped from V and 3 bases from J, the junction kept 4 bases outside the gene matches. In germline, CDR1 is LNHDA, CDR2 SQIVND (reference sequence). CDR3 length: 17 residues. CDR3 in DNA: TGTGCCAGTAGTATAGATTCGGGACTAGCGGACTACAATGAGCAGTTCTTC. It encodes CASSIDSGLADYNEQFF.

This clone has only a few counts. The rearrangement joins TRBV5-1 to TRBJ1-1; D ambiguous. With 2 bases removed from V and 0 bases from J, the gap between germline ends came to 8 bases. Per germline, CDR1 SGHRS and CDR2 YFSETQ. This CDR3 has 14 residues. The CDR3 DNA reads TGCGCCAGCAGCTTAGAGAACCTGAACACTGAAGCTTTCTTT. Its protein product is CASSLENLNTEAFF.

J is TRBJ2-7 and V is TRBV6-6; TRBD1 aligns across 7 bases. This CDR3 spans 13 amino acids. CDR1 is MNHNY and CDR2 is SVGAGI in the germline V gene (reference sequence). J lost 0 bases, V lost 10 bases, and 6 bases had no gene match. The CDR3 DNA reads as TGTGCCACTTCCAGGGACAGCTCCTACGAGCAGTACTTC. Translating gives CATSRDSSYEQYF.

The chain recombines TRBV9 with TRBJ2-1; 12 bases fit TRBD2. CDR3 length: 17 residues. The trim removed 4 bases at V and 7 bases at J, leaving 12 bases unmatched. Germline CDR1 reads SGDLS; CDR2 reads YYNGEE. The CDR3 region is CASSPRTSGKDKNEQFF. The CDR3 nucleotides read TGTGCCAGCAGCCCCCGGACTAGCGGGAAAGACAAGAATGAGCAGTTCTTC.

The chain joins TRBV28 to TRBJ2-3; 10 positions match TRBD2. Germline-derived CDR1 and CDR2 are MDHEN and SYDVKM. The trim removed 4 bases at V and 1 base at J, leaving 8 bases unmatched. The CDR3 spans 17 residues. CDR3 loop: CASSSPSGGTGTDTQYF. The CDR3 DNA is TGTGCCAGCAGTTCCCCTAGCGGGGGTACCGGCACAGATACGCAGTATTTT.

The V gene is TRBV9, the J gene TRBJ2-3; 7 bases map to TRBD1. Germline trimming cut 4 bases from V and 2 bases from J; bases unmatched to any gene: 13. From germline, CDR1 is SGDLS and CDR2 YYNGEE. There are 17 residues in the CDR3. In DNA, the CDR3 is TGTGCCAGCAGCAGACTAACCGGGACAGATTTCACAGATACGCAGTATTTT. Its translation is CASSRLTGTDFTDTQYF.

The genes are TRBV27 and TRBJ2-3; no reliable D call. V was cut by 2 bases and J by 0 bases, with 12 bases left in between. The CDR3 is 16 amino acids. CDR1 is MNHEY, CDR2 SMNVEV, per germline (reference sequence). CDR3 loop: CASSLRVSPSTDTQYF. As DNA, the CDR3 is TGTGCCAGCAGTTTACGCGTTTCCCCTAGCACAGATACGCAGTATTTT.

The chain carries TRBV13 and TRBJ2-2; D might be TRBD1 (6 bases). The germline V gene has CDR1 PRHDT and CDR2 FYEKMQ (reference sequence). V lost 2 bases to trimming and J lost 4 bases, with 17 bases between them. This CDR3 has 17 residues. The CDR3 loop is CASSLRPRQATTGELFF. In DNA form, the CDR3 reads TGTGCCAGCAGCTTAAGACCCAGACAGGCAACCACCGGGGAGCTGTTTTTT.

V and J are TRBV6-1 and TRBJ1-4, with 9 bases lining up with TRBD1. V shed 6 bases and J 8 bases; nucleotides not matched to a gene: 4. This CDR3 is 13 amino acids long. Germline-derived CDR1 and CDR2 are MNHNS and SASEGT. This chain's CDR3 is CASRGTGREKLFF. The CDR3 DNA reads TGTGCCAGCAGGGGGACAGGGAGGGAAAAACTGTTTTTT.

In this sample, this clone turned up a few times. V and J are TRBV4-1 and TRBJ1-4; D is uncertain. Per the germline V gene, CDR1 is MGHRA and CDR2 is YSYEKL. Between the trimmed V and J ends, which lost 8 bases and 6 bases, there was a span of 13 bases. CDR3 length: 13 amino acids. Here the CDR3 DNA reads TGCGCCAGCCGCCGCACAGCCCATGAAAAACTGTTTTTT. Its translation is CASRRTAHEKLFF.